These 7 T cell receptor beta chains were sequenced from one sample in a study of post-analysis software for immune sequencing data. General study results and limits: Higher frequency in patients than in controls was seen for roughly five TRBV segments, with TRBV5-6, TRBV5-1 and TRBV20-1 among them.

TCR beta cDNA libraries included unique molecular identifiers. TCRdb analysed the PCR reads with MiXCR anew, one entry per CDR3 protein. Of approximately 730,000 distinct CDR3 sequences listed, around 42% were seen once; the top ten hold 4.9%. These receptors have no known antigen. Sample: blood. These receptors all stem from a girl aged 5-17 years with multiple sclerosis.

V usage is TRBV6-2 or TRBV6-3 and J usage is TRBJ2-2; 8 bases agree with TRBD1. The trim removed 9 bases at V and 6 bases at J, leaving 12 bases unmatched. This CDR3 has 15 amino acids. Looked up from germline, CDR1 is MNHEY and CDR2 is SVGEGT. This chain's CDR3 is CASTFQDRVAGELFF. The CDR3, as DNA: TGTGCCAGTACCTTCCAGGACAGGGTGGCCGGGGAGCTGTTTTTT.

The rearrangement links TRBV3-1 to TRBJ2-7; TRBD2 agrees at 9 bases. J lost 7 bases, V lost 0 bases, and 13 bases had no gene match. The CDR3 sequence is 17 residues long. Germline CDR1 is LGHDT and CDR2 is YNNKEL (reference sequence). DNA of the CDR3: TGTGCCAGCAGCCAAGATTCCCCGAGTAGCGGGAGCAATGAGCAGTACTTC. Encoded protein: CASSQDSPSSGSNEQYF.

The rearrangement uses TRBV20-1 and TRBJ2-3; 11 positions match TRBD2. The CDR3 loop spans 14 amino acids. The germline CDR1 and CDR2 sequences are DFQATT and SNEGSKA (reference sequence). Trimming removed 6 bases from V and 2 bases from J; junction bases left unmatched: 4. The CDR3 coding sequence is TGCAGTGCGAGGACTAGCGGGTTCACAGATACGCAGTATTTT. This gives the protein CSARTSGFTDTQYF.

The rearrangement joins TRBV7-8 to TRBJ1-2; a possible D gene is TRBD1 (6 bases). CDR3 length: 15 residues. The V gene's germline CDR1 is SGHVS and CDR2 FQNEAQ. Trimming removed 5 bases from V and 2 bases from J, with 15 bases in between. The DNA of the CDR3 is TGTGCCAGCAGCAAACTATCAGGGGAGAACTATGGCTACACCTTC. Its protein is CASSKLSGENYGYTF.

This clonotype was seen a handful of times. This rearrangement joins TRBV20-1 to TRBJ2-7, with D maybe TRBD2 (6 bases). Germline lookup yields CDR1 DFQATT and CDR2 SNEGSKA (reference sequence). The length of the CDR3 is 14 residues. The V end was cut by 6 bases, the J end by 5 bases, with 20 bases between. In DNA, the CDR3 is TGCAGTGCCACCTCGGGGGAGAGTCACCACGAGCAGTACTTC. Its translation: CSATSGESHHEQYF.

J is TRBJ2-3 and V is TRBV7-9; TRBD2 is a possible D gene (5 bases). The CDR3 loop spans 15 amino acids. V lost 2 bases and J 5 bases, leaving 14 bases between the germline ends. Per the germline V gene, CDR1 is SEHNR and CDR2 is FQNEAQ (reference sequence). Here the CDR3 reads CASSLPAAREDTQYF. The CDR3, as DNA: TGTGCCAGCAGCTTACCAGCTGCCCGGGAAGATACGCAGTATTTT.

The V and J genes are TRBV6-5 and TRBJ2-7; 10 nucleotides match TRBD1. Germline V CDR1 and CDR2: MNHEY, SVGAGI. J was trimmed by 6 bases and V by 6 bases; bases with no gene match: 14. The CDR3 has 16 amino acids. Here the CDR3 reads CASSRNILTGGGEQYF. CDR3 sequence (DNA): TGTGCCAGCAGCCGAAACATATTGACAGGGGGCGGCGAGCAGTACTTC.